This T cell receptor (beta chain) is drawn from a study of T cells in localized non-small cell lung cancer (TCRdb year 2020). Background on the whole study: T cell repertoires of 236 early-stage NSCLC patients were analyzed, with tumors being compared against uninvolved tumor-adjacent lungs. The cohort comprised 200 to 300 treatment-naïve NSCLC patients with resected, localized lung tumors. The mean age of the NSCLC patients was just over 65 years, with 120 to 150 men and around 100 women.

The study at large found these results: A median of about 55 of the top 100 tumor clones were detected in paired uninvolved adjacent lung, and some 29 of these tumor clones were also found among the top 100 clones of the paired uninvolved adjacent lung. Because the study design was exploratory, TCR variables were selected using unadjusted p-values without false-discovery rate correction. Multi-region tumor sequencing was not performed, so intratumor heterogeneity could not be excluded. Uninvolved tumor-adjacent lung showed the highest T cell clonality, higher than tumor, which suggests more focused antigenic responses in the uninvolved tumor-adjacent lung. Higher T cell density in blood was associated with longer overall survival, whereas higher clonality in adjacent lung was associated with shorter survival.

The table lists this clone with a few counts. Its antigen is unknown. No much larger clonotype is one base removed from it; base qualities were not supplied. The immunoSEQ Assay was used to sequence TCR beta CDR3 regions from DNA. As for the authors' bioinformatics: T cell density was computed as TCR beta template counts normalized to usable DNA estimated by amplifying housekeeping genes. Using the preseqR package, richness was estimated by extrapolating to 120,000 templates for tissue samples and 400,000 templates for PBMC samples. Clonality was calculated as one minus Pielou's evenness. Tissue-enriched TCRs were identified through differential abundance testing performed on productive amino-acid clonotypes, with a minimum total count of 5 and an alpha of 0.1. Repertoire overlap between compartments was quantified with the Jaccard Index and Morisita Overlap Index. GLIPH clustered TCR beta CDR3s with public tetramer-defined viral CDR3s; viral motifs required at least three viral sequences plus V-gene enrichment. TCRdb carries this immuneACCESS record with in-frame sequences only. Its versions omit some clonotypes, under half of them owing to an unresolved V gene in the studies checked, with the rest unexplained. V, J and clone size derive from that table, while D and trimming were established from the DNA sequence. This sample gives roughly 40,000 clones in total; approximately 88% of them show up just once. Roughly 2.5% of the sample is in the top ten clones.

V lost 0 bases and J lost 7 bases; the stretch between them is 10 bases long. The CDR3 has 14 amino acids, counting the end cysteine and phenylalanine. Only CDR3 DNA remains: 42 bases, in frame from the first base. The germline V gene encodes CDR1 LGHNA and CDR2 YNFKEQ. At diagnosis, peripheral blood, uninvolved tumor-adjacent lung and tumor were collected and were preserved as a mix of fresh-frozen and FFPE material. For TCR repertoire profiling, blood samples were analyzed as peripheral blood mononuclear cells. Sequencing used peripheral blood, obtained before any cancer treatment. This TCR came from a woman aged 40-75 years with stage I lung adenocarcinoma. Here the chain combines TRBV4-2 and TRBJ1-5, with no D gene named confidently. The DNA is as follows: TGTGCCAGCAGCCAAGATGAGGTCGGCCAGCCCCAGCATTTT. Protein translation: CASSQDEVGQPQHF.